The TCR beta chain under discussion was sequenced for a study of blood T cell repertoires in COVID-19. Background on the study: Collection of acute and convalescent COVID-19 samples took place in the United States, Italy and Spain. The cDNA or gDNA used as material had been derived from T cells, B-cell-depleted T cells, or PBMCs.

CDR1 LGHDT and CDR2 YNNKEL come from the germline V gene (reference sequence). V lost 1 base and J 6 bases, leaving 6 bases between the germline ends. The CDR3 runs 13 residues. This clone was observed many times. In the study's own analysis: Reference gene primer amplification in the assay estimated nucleated cell counts. Here immunoSEQ multiplex PCR was the method, and the copy in TCRdb shows in-frame clones only, minus some. The V and J calls and clone size were taken over from that table, and D and trimming were inferred from the DNA. Of about 480,000 clones in the sample, 80% to 90% are singletons; the top ten hold 4% to 4.5%.

The gene calls are TRBV3-1 (or the pseudogene TRBV3-2) and TRBJ2-2; D not certain. This clonotype originated in a woman aged 25 to 45 with acute or convalescent COVID-19. The sample consisted of peripheral blood. The CDR3 region has the DNA TGTGCCAGCAGCCAAGTTCTAGCCGGGGAGCTGTTTTTT. Encoded protein: CASSQVLAGELFF.